One and the same sample provided the 27 T cell receptor beta chains below, sequenced in a study of blood T cell repertoires in COVID-19 (dated by TCRdb to 2018 to 2021). To prepare the library, the immunoSEQ multiplex PCR assay was applied. The table was pulled from immuneACCESS by TCRdb, which kept in-frame rearrangements only. Such tables lose some clones; where checked, under half of the loss comes from unresolved V genes, and the rest has no known cause. The sample profile shows under 450,000 clones; around 89% of them were found once. Jointly, the top ten make up roughly 1.5% of the sample. The specimen sequenced was peripheral blood. Receptor source: a woman in her 40s with COVID-19, enrolled during active disease.

This clone was detected only once. This chain uses TRBV5-1 with TRBJ2-5; 7 bases are a match to TRBD2. The CDR3 extends over 15 amino acids. V trimming: 0 bases; J trimming: 2 bases; junction bases outside the gene matches: 4. Per the germline V gene, CDR1 is SGHRS and CDR2 is YFSETQ. CDR3 amino acids: CASSLGLADQETQYF. The CDR3 bases are TGCGCCAGCAGCTTGGGGCTAGCGGATCAAGAGACCCAGTACTTC.

The chain is built from TRBV5-4 and TRBJ1-6; TRBD1 agrees at 7 bases. Germline V gene data show CDR1 as SGHNT and CDR2 as YYREEE (reference sequence). The CDR3 loop spans 16 amino acids. V was clipped by 0 bases and J by 8 bases; unmatched bases: 8. The CDR3 loop reads CASSLGDSSGDSPLHF. In DNA form, the CDR3 reads TGTGCCAGCAGCTTGGGGGACAGCTCGGGTGATTCACCCCTCCACTTT. The variable domain in full, completed from reference TRBV5-4 and TRBJ1-6, reads ETGVTQSPTHLIKTRGQQVTLRCSSQSGHNTVSWYQQALGQGPQFIFQYYREEENGRGNFPPRFSGLQFPNYSSELNVNALELDDSALYLCASSLGDSSGDSPLHFGNGTRLTVT.

The chain recombines TRBV15 with TRBJ2-4; maybe TRBD2 (6 bases). Germline CDR1 and CDR2: LNHNV and YYDKDF (reference sequence). V gave up 8 bases and J gave up 3 bases, with 14 bases separating them. This CDR3 is 14 amino acids long. This chain's CDR3 is CATGGYVGKNIQYF. As DNA, the CDR3 is TGTGCCACCGGGGGGTACGTGGGCAAAAACATTCAGTACTTC.

In DNA, the CDR3 is TGTGCCAGCAGTACCTTAGCGGGGGCCAGCGGGGAGCTGTTTTTT. The encoded protein is CASSTLAGASGELFF. V is TRBV7-2 and J is TRBJ2-2, with 9 positions matching TRBD2. The CDR3 is made up of 15 amino acids. Germline assignment: CDR1 SGHTA and CDR2 FQGNSA. The ends lost 6 bases at V and 7 bases at J; junction bases unmatched: 9.

The V call is TRBV4-3, the J call TRBJ2-1; D not certain. This CDR3 comprises 13 residues. CDR1 and CDR2 (germline): LGHNA, YSLEER. Between the trimmed V and J ends, which lost 4 bases and 9 bases, there was a span of 13 bases. CDR3 amino acids: CASSPLPRSEQFF. The CDR3 region has the DNA TGCGCCAGCAGCCCCCTCCCACGCAGTGAGCAGTTCTTC.

The chain links TRBV25-1 to TRBJ1-1; 7 bases line up with TRBD1. Germline loops: CDR1 MGHDK, CDR2 SYGVNS. After removal of 4 bases from V and 6 bases from J, the junction contained 8 bases not matched to a gene. The CDR3 is 14 residues long. This chain's CDR3 is CASSGYRGLPEAFF. Written as DNA, the CDR3 is TGTGCCAGCAGTGGGTACAGGGGCCTCCCTGAAGCTTTCTTT. Drawing the rest from reference TRBV25-1 and TRBJ1-1, the complete variable domain is EADIYQTPRYLVIGTGKKITLECSQTMGHDKMYWYQQDPGMELHLIHYSYGVNSTEKGDLSSESTVSRIRTEHFPLTLESARPSHTSQYLCASSGYRGLPEAFFGQGTRLTVV.

The chain links TRBV7-9 to TRBJ1-1; no reliable D call. Germline V gives CDR1 SEHNR, CDR2 FQNEAQ (reference sequence). The CDR3 has 13 residues. Trimming pared 7 bases from V and 5 bases from J, leaving 14 bases between. CDR3 protein: CASNRVLLTEAFF. CDR3 nucleotides: TGTGCCAGCAACAGAGTCCTTCTTACTGAAGCTTTCTTT.

This chain connects TRBV5-1 to TRBJ1-4, with 7 bases matching TRBD1. The CDR3 contains 14 residues. V was clipped by 0 bases and J by 8 bases; unmatched bases: 4. Per the germline V gene, CDR1 is SGHRS and CDR2 is YFSETQ. This chain's CDR3 is CASSLVPGQEKLFF. The CDR3 nucleotides are TGCGCCAGCAGCTTGGTCCCGGGACAGGAAAAACTGTTTTTT.

V usage is TRBV3-1 (or the pseudogene TRBV3-2) and J usage is TRBJ2-7; 12 bases agree with TRBD2. The V and J ends lost 4 bases and 0 bases, in that order; junction bases with no gene match: 10. Germline CDR1 is LGHDT and CDR2 is YNNKEL (reference sequence). The CDR3 covers 18 residues. The DNA for the CDR3 is TGTGCCAGCAGCCCCCCCACTAGCGGGGGGCGGACCTCCTACGAGCAGTACTTC. Protein product: CASSPPTSGGRTSYEQYF.

V is TRBV21-1 and J is TRBJ2-2; TRBD2, the table's D call, was not compared with the DNA. TRBV21-1 corresponds to a pseudogene. There are 16 residues in the CDR3. CDR3 nucleotide sequence: TGTGCCAGCAGCCCACGACTAGCGGGAGCCATCGGGGAGCTGTTTTTT. It translates to CASSPRLAGAIGELFF.

The chain combines TRBV19 with TRBJ1-1; D might be TRBD1 (6 bases). This CDR3 spans 16 amino acids. Trimming shortened V by 3 bases and J by 1 base, and 15 bases separated the two germline ends. In germline, CDR1 is LNHDA, CDR2 SQIVND (reference sequence). The CDR3: CASSILYRATNTEAFF. CDR3 DNA: TGTGCCAGTAGTATTCTTTACAGGGCGACGAACACTGAAGCTTTCTTT.

This chain connects TRBV6-1 to TRBJ2-7; D is ambiguous. Germline CDR1 is MNHNS and CDR2 is SASEGT. V was cut by 1 base and J by 3 bases, with 16 bases left in between. The CDR3 runs to 16 residues. This CDR3 is CASSEVGSPLLYEQYF. The CDR3 region has the DNA TGTGCCAGCAGTGAAGTTGGTAGCCCTCTACTCTACGAGCAGTACTTC.

This chain uses TRBV4-1 with TRBJ2-1; weak D call: TRBD2 (6 bases). Between the trimmed V and J ends, which lost 0 bases and 4 bases, there was a span of 13 bases. The CDR3 runs to 16 residues. Germline V gene lookup returns CDR1 MGHRA and CDR2 YSYEKL. As DNA, the CDR3 is TGCGCCAGCAGCCAAGATACCGCGGGGTGGTACAATGAGCAGTTCTTC. Protein: CASSQDTAGWYNEQFF.

V usage is TRBV7-2 and J usage is TRBJ2-1, with 8 nucleotides matching TRBD2. The CDR3 extends over 16 amino acids. The V segment lost 3 bases and the J segment 0 bases; nucleotides outside the gene matches: 4. Germline V gene data show CDR1 as SGHTA and CDR2 as FQGNSA. CDR3 nucleotides: TGTGCCAGCAGCTTTAGCGGGACACCCTCCTACAATGAGCAGTTCTTC. Its translation is CASSFSGTPSYNEQFF. The full variable domain, in which reference TRBV7-2 and TRBJ2-1 provide the parts outside the CDR3, is GAGVSQSPSNKVTEKGKDVELRCDPISGHTALYWYRQSLGQGLEFLIYFQGNSAPDKSGLPSDRFSAERTGGSVSTLTIQRTQQEDSAVYLCASSFSGTPSYNEQFFGPGTRLTVL.

This sequence joins TRBV28 and TRBJ2-5; the D gene is possibly TRBD2 (5 bases). V shed 6 bases and J shed 0 bases, with 14 bases lying between them. Germline values: CDR1 MDHEN, CDR2 SYDVKM. The CDR3 spans 15 residues. CDR3 bases: TGTGCCAGCAGGACCCCCCAGACTAACCAAGAGACCCAGTACTTC. Protein: CASRTPQTNQETQYF.

The rearrangement links TRBV19 to TRBJ1-2; 10 positions match TRBD1. The CDR3 sequence is 14 residues long. Germline V gene lookup returns CDR1 LNHDA and CDR2 SQIVND (reference sequence). V gave up 4 bases and J gave up 7 bases; unmatched junction bases: 6. The CDR3 reads CASSTTGGETGYTF. The CDR3 DNA reads TGTGCCAGTAGTACGACAGGGGGCGAAACTGGCTACACCTTC.

As for this clone: A junction boundary mismatches the germline segment, possibly from a read error. The CDR3 DNA sequence: TGTGCTAGCAGCCCCGGGACAGGGAACACCGGGGAGCTGTTTTTT. It is translated as CASSPGTGNTGELFF. This chain links TRBV7-7 with TRBJ2-2; 8 bases are a match to TRBD1. The CDR3 is made up of 15 amino acids. Germline values: CDR1 SSHAT, CDR2 FNYEAQ (reference sequence).

The V and J genes are TRBV5-4 and TRBJ1-1; the D is unclear. The CDR3 consists of 13 residues. The V end was cut by 2 bases, the J end by 1 base, with 6 bases between. The germline gives CDR1 SGHNT, CDR2 YYREEE (reference sequence). The CDR3 nucleotides are TGTGCCAGCAGCTTCCCAGGGAACACTGAAGCTTTCTTT. Protein product: CASSFPGNTEAFF.

This chain joins TRBV11-2 and TRBJ1-2, with 7 bases fitting TRBD1. V trimming: 3 bases; J trimming: 8 bases; junction bases outside the gene matches: 6. There are 13 residues in the CDR3. Germline CDR1 and CDR2: SGHAT and FQNNGV. The CDR3 region is CASSFDRQGGYTF. The CDR3 DNA is TGTGCCAGCAGCTTCGATCGACAGGGAGGCTACACCTTC. The full variable domain, its missing parts supplied by reference TRBV11-2 and TRBJ1-2, is EAGVAQSPRYKIIEKRQSVAFWCNPISGHATLYWYQQILGQGPKLLIQFQNNGVVDDSQLPKDRFSAERLKGVDSTLKIQPAKLEDSAVYLCASSFDRQGGYTFGSGTRLTVV.

The chain uses TRBV19 and TRBJ1-5; 8 nucleotides match TRBD1. From germline, CDR1 is LNHDA and CDR2 SQIVND (reference sequence). The trim removed 5 bases at V and 2 bases at J, leaving 11 bases unmatched. The CDR3 totals 17 residues. CDR3 loop: CASSRGQGALGNQPQHF. DNA of the CDR3: TGTGCCAGTAGTCGGGGGCAGGGGGCTCTCGGCAATCAGCCCCAGCATTTT. The full variable domain, its missing parts supplied by reference TRBV19 and TRBJ1-5, is DGGITQSPKYLFRKEGQNVTLSCEQNLNHDAMYWYRQDPGQGLRLIYYSQIVNDFQKGDIAEGYSVSREKKESFPLTVTSAQKNPTAFYLCASSRGQGALGNQPQHFGDGTRLSIL.

The V and J genes are TRBV5-6 and TRBJ2-4; TRBD1 matches at 8 bases. The ends lost 3 bases at V and 6 bases at J; junction bases unmatched: 8. Germline assignment: CDR1 SGHDT and CDR2 YYEEEE. The CDR3 contains 15 residues. Here the CDR3 reads CASSSSRGRPNIQYF. As DNA, the CDR3 is TGTGCCAGCAGCTCGAGCAGGGGGCGGCCAAACATTCAGTACTTC.

This sequence joins TRBV6-5 and TRBJ1-1, with D perhaps TRBD1 (5 bases). The CDR3 sequence is 13 residues long. V lost 7 bases, J lost 6 bases, and 15 bases lay in between. Germline lookup yields CDR1 MNHEY and CDR2 SVGAGI. CDR3 DNA sequence: TGTGCCAGCACGGGGTACCCGGGGGCTGAAGCTTTCTTT. Amino acids: CASTGYPGAEAFF.

Regarding this clone: The sample holds other DNA sequences that translate to the same CDR3. The rearrangement links TRBV7-9 to TRBJ2-5, with 8 nucleotides matching TRBD1. The V gene's germline CDR1 is SEHNR and CDR2 FQNEAQ (reference sequence). CDR3 length: 14 residues. V lost 5 bases, J lost 5 bases, and 7 bases stayed unmatched. Written as DNA, the CDR3 is TGTGCCAGCAGCCCTGGACAGGGTGGGGAGACCCAGTACTTC. Translation: CASSPGQGGETQYF.

The chain uses TRBV6-2 or TRBV6-3 and TRBJ2-3; D possibly corresponds to TRBD1 (5 bases). The germline gives CDR1 MNHEY, CDR2 SVGEGT. This CDR3 is 13 amino acids long. V gave up 2 bases and J gave up 4 bases, with 7 bases separating them. In nucleotides, the CDR3 is TGTGCCAGCAGTTACGGGGCCCCAGATACGCAGTATTTT. This gives the protein CASSYGAPDTQYF.

The chain links TRBV27 to TRBJ2-2; D is perhaps TRBD1 (5 bases). The CDR3 is made up of 15 amino acids. V was cut by 7 bases and J by 6 bases, with 18 bases left in between. The V gene's germline CDR1 is MNHEY and CDR2 SMNVEV (reference sequence). CDR3 in DNA: TGTGCCAGCAATAGGCACAGGAATTTCCCCGGGGAGCTGTTTTTT. Amino acids: CASNRHRNFPGELFF.

Notes on this clone: The junction departs from the called germline gene at one end, perhaps through a read error. This chain uses TRBV7-3 with TRBJ1-2; unclear D gene. The CDR3 length is 13 residues. Germline V CDR1 and CDR2: SGHTA, FQGTGA. Here the CDR3 DNA reads TGTGCCAGCAGCATAACTCCCGAGGCTCCTCTCACCTTC. It specifies CASSITPEAPLTF. The whole variable domain, filled in from reference TRBV7-3 and TRBJ1-2, reads GAGVSQTPSNKVTEKGKYVELRCDPISGHTALYWYRQSLGQGPEFLIYFQGTGAADDSGLPNDRFFAVRPEGSVSTLKIQRTERGDSAVYLCASSITPEAPLTFGSGTRLTVV.

This clone appeared a few times. V gene TRBV7-3 combines with J gene TRBJ1-5; perhaps TRBD1 as D (5 bases). V shed 6 bases and J shed 5 bases, with 14 bases lying between them. The CDR3 runs to 14 residues. CDR1 and CDR2 from the germline V gene are SGHTA and FQGTGA. Written as DNA, the CDR3 is TGTGCCAGCAGTTATACCCAGGGATATCAGCCCCAGCATTTT. This sequence encodes CASSYTQGYQPQHF.